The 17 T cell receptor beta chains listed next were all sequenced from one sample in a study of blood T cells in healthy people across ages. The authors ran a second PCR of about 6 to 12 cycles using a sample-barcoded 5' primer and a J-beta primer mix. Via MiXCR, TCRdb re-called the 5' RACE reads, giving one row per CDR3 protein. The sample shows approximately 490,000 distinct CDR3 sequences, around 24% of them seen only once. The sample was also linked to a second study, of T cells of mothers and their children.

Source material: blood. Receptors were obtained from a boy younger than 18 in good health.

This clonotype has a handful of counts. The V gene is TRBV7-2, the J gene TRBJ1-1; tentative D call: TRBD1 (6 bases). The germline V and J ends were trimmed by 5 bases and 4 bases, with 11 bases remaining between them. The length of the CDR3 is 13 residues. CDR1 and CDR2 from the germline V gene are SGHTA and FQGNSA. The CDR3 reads CASSQGGTTEAFF. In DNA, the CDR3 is TGTGCCAGCAGCCAAGGGGGGACCACTGAAGCTTTCTTT.

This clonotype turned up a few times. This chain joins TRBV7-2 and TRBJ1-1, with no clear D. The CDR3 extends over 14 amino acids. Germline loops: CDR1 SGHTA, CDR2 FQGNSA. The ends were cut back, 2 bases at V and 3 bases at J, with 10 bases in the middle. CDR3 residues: CASSLLTEYTEAFF. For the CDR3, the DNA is TGTGCCAGCAGCTTACTAACTGAATACACTGAAGCTTTCTTT.

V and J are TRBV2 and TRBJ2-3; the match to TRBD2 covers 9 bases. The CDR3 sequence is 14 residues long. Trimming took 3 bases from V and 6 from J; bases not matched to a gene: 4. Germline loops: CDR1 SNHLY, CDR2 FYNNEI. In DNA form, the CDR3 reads TGTGCCAGCAGTGATCTAGCGGGGTGGGATACGCAGTATTTT. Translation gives CASSDLAGWDTQYF.

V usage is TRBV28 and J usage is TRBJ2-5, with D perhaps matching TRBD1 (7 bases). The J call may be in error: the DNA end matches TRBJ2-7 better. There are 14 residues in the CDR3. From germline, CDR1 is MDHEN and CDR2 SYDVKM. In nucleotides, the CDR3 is TGTGCCAGCAAAAGACAGGGAGGTCCCTACGAGCAGTACTTC. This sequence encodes CASKRQGGPYEQYF.

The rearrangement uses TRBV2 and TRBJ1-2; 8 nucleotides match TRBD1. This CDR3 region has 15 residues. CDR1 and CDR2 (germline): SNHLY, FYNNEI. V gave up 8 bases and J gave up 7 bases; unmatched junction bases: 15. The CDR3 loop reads CASERATGGGGGYTF. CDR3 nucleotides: TGTGCCAGCGAAAGGGCCACAGGGGGTGGTGGTGGCTACACCTTC.

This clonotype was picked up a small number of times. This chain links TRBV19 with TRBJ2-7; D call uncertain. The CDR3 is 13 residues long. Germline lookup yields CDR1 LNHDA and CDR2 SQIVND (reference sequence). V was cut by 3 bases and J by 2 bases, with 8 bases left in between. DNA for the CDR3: TGTGCCAGTAGTATGGGCGGAGCCTACGAGCAGTACTTC. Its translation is CASSMGGAYEQYF. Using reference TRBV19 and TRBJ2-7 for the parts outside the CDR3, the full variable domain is DGGITQSPKYLFRKEGQNVTLSCEQNLNHDAMYWYRQDPGQGLRLIYYSQIVNDFQKGDIAEGYSVSREKKESFPLTVTSAQKNPTAFYLCASSMGGAYEQYFGPGTRLTVT.

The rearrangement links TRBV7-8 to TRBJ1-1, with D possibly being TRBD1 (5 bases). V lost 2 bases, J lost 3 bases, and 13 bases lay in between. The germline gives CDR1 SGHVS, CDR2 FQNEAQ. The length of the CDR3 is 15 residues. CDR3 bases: TGTGCCAGCAGCTTACCGGGTCCGGGGGACACTGAAGCTTTCTTT. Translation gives CASSLPGPGDTEAFF.

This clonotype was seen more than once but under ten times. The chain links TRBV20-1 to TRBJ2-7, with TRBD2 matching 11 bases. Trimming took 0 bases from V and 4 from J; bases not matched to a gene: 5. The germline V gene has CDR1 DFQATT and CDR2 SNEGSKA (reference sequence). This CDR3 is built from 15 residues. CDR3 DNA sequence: TGCAGTGCTAGAGATTCGGCTAGCGGGAGGTACGAGCAGTACTTC. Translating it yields CSARDSASGRYEQYF.

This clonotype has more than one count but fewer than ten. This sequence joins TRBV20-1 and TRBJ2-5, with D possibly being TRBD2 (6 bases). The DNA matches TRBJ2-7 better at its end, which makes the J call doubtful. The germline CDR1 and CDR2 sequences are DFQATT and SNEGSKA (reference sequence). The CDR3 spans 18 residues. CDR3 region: CSARDLEDYEPNLYEQYF. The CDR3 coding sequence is TGCAGTGCTAGAGATCTGGAGGACTACGAACCAAATCTCTACGAGCAGTACTTC.

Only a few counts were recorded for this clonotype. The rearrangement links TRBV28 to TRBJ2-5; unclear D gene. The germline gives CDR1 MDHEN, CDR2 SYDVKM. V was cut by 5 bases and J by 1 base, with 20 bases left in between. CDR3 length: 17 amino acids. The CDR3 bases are TGTGCCAGCAGTCCACGACCTGGCGTAATTCCCCAAGAGACCCAGTACTTC. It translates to CASSPRPGVIPQETQYF.

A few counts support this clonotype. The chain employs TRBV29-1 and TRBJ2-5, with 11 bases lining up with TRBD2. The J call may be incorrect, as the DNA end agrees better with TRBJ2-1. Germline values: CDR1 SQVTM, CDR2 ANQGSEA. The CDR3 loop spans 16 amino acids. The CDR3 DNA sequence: TGCAGCGTTGAGTTAACTAGCGGGGGCACCTACAATGAGCAGTTCTTC. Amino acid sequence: CSVELTSGGTYNEQFF.

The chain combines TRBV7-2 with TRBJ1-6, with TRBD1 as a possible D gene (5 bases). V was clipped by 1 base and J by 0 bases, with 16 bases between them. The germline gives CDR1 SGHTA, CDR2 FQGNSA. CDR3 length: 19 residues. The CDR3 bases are TGTGCCAGCAGCTTAGTAGGGGTAGGGGTGAGCTCCTATAATTCACCCCTCCACTTT. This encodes CASSLVGVGVSSYNSPLHF.

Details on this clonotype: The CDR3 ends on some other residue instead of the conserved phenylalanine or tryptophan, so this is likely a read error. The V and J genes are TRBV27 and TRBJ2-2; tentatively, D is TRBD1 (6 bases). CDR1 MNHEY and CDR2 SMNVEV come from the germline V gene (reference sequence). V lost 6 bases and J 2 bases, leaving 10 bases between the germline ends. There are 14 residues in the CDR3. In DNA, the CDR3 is TGTGCCAGCAGGGTACAGGGAAACACCGGGGAGCTGTTTCTT. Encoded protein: CASRVQGNTGELFL.

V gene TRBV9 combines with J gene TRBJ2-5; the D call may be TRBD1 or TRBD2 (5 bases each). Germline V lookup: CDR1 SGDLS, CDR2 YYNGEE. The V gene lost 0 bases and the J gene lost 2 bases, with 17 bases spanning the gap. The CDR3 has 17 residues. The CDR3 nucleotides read TGTGCCAGCAGCGTAGTGTCGGGGCTTGAAACTCAAGAGACCCAGTACTTC. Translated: CASSVVSGLETQETQYF.

The CDR3 protein is CASSQGDGGLENIQYF. In DNA form, the CDR3 reads TGCGCCAGCAGCCAAGGGGACGGGGGGTTGGAAAACATTCAGTACTTC. V usage is TRBV4-1 and J usage is TRBJ2-4; the match to TRBD2 covers 7 bases. Germline V CDR1 and CDR2: MGHRA, YSYEKL. V gave up 1 base and J gave up 5 bases; unmatched junction bases: 8. The CDR3 contains 16 residues.

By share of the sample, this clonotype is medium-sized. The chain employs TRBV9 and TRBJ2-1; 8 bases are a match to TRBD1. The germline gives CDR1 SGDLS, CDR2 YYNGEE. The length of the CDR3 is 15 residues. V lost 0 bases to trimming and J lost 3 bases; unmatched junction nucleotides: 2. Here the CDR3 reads CASSVEQGGYNEQFF. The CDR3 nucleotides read TGTGCCAGCAGCGTAGAACAGGGGGGCTACAATGAGCAGTTCTTC.

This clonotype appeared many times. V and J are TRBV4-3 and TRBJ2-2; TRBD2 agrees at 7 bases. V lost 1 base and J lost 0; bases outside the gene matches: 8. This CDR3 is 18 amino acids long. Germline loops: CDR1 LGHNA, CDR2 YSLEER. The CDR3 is CASSQAGRRGTNTGELFF. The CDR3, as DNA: TGCGCCAGCAGCCAAGCGGGCCGGCGGGGGACGAACACCGGGGAGCTGTTTTTT.